This TCR beta chain derives from a study of T cell repertoires in cytomegalovirus infection. This clonotype came up a few times. TCRdb re-analysed the reads in MiXCR, keeping a single row per CDR3 protein. This sample has around 260,000 distinct CDR3 sequences, with 9.1% found just once. The germline CDR1 and CDR2 sequences are SGHRS and YFSETQ. Trimming left V 5 bases short and J 1 base short, with 4 bases between. There are 11 residues in the CDR3. The chain carries TRBV5-1 and TRBJ2-7; D call uncertain. This TCR derives from a human donor in good health (CMV status not recorded). Some clones in this sample may be carry-over from other donors' samples. Material: PBMCs. This chain's CDR3 is CASRSSYEQYF. CDR3 nucleotides: TGCGCCAGCAGATCATCCTACGAGCAGTACTTC.